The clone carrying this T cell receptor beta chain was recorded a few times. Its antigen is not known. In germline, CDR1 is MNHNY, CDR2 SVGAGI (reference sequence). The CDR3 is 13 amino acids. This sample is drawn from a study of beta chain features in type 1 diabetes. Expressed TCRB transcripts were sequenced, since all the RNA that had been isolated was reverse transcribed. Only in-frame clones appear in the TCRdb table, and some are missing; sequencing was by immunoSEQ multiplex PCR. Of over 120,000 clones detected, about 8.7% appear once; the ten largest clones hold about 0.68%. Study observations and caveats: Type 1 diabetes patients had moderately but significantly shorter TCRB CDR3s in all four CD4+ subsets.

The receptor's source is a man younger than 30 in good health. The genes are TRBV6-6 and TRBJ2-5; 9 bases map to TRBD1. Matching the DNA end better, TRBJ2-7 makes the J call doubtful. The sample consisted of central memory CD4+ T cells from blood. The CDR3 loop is CASSPGTGTEQYF. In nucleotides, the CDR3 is TGTGCCAGCAGTCCCGGGACAGGGACCGAGCAGTACTTC.